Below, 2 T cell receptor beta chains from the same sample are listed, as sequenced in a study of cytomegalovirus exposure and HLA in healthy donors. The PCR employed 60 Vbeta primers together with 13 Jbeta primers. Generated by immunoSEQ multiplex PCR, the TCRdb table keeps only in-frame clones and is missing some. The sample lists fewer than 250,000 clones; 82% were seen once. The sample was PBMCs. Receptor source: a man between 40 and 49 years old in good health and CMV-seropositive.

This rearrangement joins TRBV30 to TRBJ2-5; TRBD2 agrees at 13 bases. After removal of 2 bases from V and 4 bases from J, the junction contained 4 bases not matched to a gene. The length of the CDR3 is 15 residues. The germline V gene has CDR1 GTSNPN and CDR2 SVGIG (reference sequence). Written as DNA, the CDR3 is TGTGCCTGGAGTTTGGGACTAGCGGGGAGAGAGACCCAGTACTTC. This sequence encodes CAWSLGLAGRETQYF.

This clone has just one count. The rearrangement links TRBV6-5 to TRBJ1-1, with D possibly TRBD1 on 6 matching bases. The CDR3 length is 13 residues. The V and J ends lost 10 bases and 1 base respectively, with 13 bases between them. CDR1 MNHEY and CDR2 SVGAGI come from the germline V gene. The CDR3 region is CATGQWWNTEAFF. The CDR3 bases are TGTGCCACTGGACAGTGGTGGAACACTGAAGCTTTCTTT.